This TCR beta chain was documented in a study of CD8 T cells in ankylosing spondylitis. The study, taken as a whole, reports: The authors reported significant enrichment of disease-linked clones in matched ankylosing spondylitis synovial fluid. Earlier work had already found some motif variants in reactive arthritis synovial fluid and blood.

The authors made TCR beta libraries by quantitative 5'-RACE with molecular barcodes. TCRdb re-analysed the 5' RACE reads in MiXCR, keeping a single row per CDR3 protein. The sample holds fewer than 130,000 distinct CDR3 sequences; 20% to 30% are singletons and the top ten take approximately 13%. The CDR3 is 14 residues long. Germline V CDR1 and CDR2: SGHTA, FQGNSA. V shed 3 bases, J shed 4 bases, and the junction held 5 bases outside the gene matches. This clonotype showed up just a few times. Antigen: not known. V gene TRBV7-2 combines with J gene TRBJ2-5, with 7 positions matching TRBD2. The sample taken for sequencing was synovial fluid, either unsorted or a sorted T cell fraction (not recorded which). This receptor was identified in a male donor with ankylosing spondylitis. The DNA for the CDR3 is TGTGCCAGCAGCTTGCGCGGGAGACGAGAGACCCAGTACTTC. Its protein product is CASSLRGRRETQYF.